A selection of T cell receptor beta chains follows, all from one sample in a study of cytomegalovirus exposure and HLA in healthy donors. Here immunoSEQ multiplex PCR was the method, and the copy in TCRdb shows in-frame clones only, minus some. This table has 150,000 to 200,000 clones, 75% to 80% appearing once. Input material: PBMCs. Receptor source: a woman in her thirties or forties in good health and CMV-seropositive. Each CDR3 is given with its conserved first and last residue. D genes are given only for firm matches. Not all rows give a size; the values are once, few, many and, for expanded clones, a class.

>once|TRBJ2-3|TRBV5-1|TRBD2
TGCGCCAGCAGCTTGGGCGGGACCGGGACTAGATACACAGATACGCAGTATTTT
CASSLGGTGTRYTDTQYF
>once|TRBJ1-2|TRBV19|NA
TGTGCCAGTAGTATCGGGACACCCATGGGAGGCTACACCTTC
CASSIGTPMGGYTF
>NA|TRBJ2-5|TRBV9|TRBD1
TGTGCCAGCAGCCCTCGACAGGGGAGAGGACAAGAGACCCAGTACTTC
CASSPRQGRGQETQYF
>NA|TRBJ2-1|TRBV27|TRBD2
TGTGCCAGCAGAGGACTAGCAGGATACAATGAGCAGTTCTTC
CASRGLAGYNEQFF
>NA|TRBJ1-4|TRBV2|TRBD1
TGTGCCAGCAGCGTCGGACAGGGGGCGTATGAAAAACTGTTTTTT
CASSVGQGAYEKLFF
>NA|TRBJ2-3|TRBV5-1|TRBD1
TGCGCCAGCAGCGCCCCCGGGACAGGGAAATGGAGCACAGATACGCAGTATTTT
CASSAPGTGKWSTDTQYF
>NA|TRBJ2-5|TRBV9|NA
TGTGCCAGCAGCGTAGCTGGGGTAGCGGAGACCCAGTACTTC
CASSVAGVAETQYF
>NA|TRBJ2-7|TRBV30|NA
TGTGCCTGGAGTAAGGGGTCGGGCTCCTACGAGCAGTACTTC
CAWSKGSGSYEQYF
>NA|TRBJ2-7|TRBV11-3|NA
TGTGCCAGCAGCTTAACGGGGAAGAACGAGCAGTACTTC
CASSLTGKNEQYF
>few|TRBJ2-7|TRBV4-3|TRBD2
TGCGCCAGCAGCCGCACCATCCGGGGGACTACCTACGAGCAGTACTTC
CASSRTIRGTTYEQYF
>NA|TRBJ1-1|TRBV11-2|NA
TGTGCCAGCAGCTTAGTGAACTCGGGGACTGAAGCTTTCTTT
CASSLVNSGTEAFF
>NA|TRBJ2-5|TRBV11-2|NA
TGTGCCAGCAGCACGGACACGGAGACCCAGTACTTC
CASSTDTETQYF
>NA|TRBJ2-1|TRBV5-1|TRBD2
TGCGCCAGCAGCTCGACTAGCGGGAGCTCCTACAATGAGCAGTTCTTC
CASSSTSGSSYNEQFF
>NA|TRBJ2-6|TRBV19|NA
TGTGCCAGTAGTAGAGGGTACTCTGGGGCCAACGTCCTGACTTTC
CASSRGYSGANVLTF
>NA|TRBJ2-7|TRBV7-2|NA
TGTGCCAGCAGCCTTACCTACGAGCAGTACTTC
CASSLTYEQYF
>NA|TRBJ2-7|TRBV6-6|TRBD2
TGTGCCAGCAGCTTACTAGCGGGGGGAAAGTACGAGCAGTACTTC
CASSLLAGGKYEQYF
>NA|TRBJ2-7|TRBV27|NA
TGTGCCAGCAGTTACTGGGCGGGGGCCTCCTACGAGCAGTACTTC
CASSYWAGASYEQYF
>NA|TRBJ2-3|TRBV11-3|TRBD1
TGTGCCAGCAGCTTTCCGTCGACAGGGGCGACGAGAGATACGCAGTATTTT
CASSFPSTGATRDTQYF
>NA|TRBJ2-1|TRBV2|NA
TGTGCCAGCAGTGAGGGGCGGAGCTCCTACAATGAGCAGTTCTTC
CASSEGRSSYNEQFF
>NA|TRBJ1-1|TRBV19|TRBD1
TGTGCCAGTAGTATACAGGGGGCGCGGGGCACTGAAGCTTTCTTT
CASSIQGARGTEAFF
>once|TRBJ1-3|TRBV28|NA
TGTGCCAGCCATAGGCCAGGGGATGGAAACACCATATATTTT
CASHRPGDGNTIYF
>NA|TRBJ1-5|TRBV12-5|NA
TGTGCTAGTGGTACAGGACAGTCCAATCAGCCCCAGCATTTT
CASGTGQSNQPQHF
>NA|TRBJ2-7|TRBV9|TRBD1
TGTGCCAGCAGCGTAACAGGGGGCACCTACGAGCAGTACTTC
CASSVTGGTYEQYF
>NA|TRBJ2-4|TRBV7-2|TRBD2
TGTGCCAGCAGCTTACCTAGCGGGGGATTCGAGAACATTCAGTACTTC
CASSLPSGGFENIQYF
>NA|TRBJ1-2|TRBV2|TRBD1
TGTGCCAGCAGCTACTGGACAGGGGACGCTGGCTACACCTTC
CASSYWTGDAGYTF